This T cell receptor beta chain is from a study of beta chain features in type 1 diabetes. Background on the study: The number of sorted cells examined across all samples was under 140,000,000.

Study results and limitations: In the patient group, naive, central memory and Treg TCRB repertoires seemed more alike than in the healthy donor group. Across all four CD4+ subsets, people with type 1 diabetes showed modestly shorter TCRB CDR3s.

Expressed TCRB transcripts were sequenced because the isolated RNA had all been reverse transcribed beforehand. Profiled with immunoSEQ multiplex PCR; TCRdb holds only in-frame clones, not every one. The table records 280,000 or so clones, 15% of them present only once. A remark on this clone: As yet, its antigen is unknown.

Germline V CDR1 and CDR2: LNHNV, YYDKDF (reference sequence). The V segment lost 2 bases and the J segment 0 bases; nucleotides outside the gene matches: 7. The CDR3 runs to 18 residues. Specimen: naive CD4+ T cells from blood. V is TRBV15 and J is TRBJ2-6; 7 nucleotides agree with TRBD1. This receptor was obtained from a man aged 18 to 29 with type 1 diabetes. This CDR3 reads CATSRNLQGISGANVLTF. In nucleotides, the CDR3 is TGTGCCACCAGCAGAAATTTACAGGGGATCTCTGGGGCCAACGTCCTGACTTTC.